This T cell receptor (beta chain) appears in the sequencing data of a study of blood T cell repertoires in COVID-19. This clone was seen only once. V shed 4 bases, J shed 9 bases, and the junction held 3 bases outside the gene matches. Germline V gene lookup returns CDR1 SNHLY and CDR2 FYNNEI. This CDR3 comprises 13 residues. Cohorts were determined from participant-reported clinical history. Those designated as exposed participants met a COVID-19 case within 2 weeks before study entry. In the original workflow: From reference gene primer amplification, estimates of nucleated cell counts were derived. Generated by immunoSEQ multiplex PCR, the TCRdb table keeps only in-frame clones and is missing some. From that table come the V and J calls and clone size; the DNA was used to work out D and trimming. The sample includes 200,000 to 250,000 clones, 80% to 90% seen only once; the top ten take approximately 3.7%.

The clonotype originates from a woman aged 25 to 39 who had been exposed to COVID-19. This chain joins TRBV2 and TRBJ2-1; 10 bases line up with TRBD2. Sequences were obtained from PBMCs or T cells enriched from blood (not recorded which). CDR3 bases: TGTGCCAGCAGTGGGACTAGCGGAAGTGAGCAGTTCTTC. Protein product: CASSGTSGSEQFF.